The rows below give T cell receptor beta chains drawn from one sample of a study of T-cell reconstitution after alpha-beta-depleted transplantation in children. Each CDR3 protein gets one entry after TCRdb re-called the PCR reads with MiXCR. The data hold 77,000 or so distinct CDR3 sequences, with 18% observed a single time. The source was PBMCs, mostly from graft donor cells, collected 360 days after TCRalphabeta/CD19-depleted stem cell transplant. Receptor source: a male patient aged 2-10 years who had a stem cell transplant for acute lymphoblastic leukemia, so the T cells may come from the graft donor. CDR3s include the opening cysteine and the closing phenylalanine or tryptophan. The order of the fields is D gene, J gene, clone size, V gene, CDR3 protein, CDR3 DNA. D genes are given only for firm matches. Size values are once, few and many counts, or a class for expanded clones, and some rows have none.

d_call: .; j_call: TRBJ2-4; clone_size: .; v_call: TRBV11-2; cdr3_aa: CASSLGPASIQYF; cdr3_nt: TGTGCCAGCAGCCTGGGACCCGCGAGCATTCAGTACTTC
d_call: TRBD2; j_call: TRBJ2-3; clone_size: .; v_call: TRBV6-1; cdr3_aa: CAVSGTSKAQYF; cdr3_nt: TGTGCCGTCTCCGGGACTAGTAAAGCGCAGTATTTT
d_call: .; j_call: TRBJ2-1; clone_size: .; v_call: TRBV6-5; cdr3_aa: CASSYSTGEQFF; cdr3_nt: TGTGCCAGCAGTTACTCGACCGGTGAGCAGTTCTTC
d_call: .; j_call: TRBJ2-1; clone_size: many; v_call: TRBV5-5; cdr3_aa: CASSGVLMSSYNEQFF; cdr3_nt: TGTGCCAGCAGCGGAGTCTTGATGAGCTCCTACAATGAGCAGTTCTTC
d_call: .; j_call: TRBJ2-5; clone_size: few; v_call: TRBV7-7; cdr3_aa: CASSLGAWGGETQYF; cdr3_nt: TGTGCCAGCAGCCTAGGGGCATGGGGAGGAGAGACCCAGTACTTC
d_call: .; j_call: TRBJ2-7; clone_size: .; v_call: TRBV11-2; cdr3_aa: CASSLESPENYEQYF; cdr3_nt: TGTGCCAGCAGCTTAGAAAGCCCTGAAAATTACGAGCAGTACTTC
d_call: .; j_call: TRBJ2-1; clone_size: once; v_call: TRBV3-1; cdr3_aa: CARSQVVSSYNEQFF; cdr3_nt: TGTGCCAGAAGCCAAGTGGTCTCCTCCTACAATGAGCAGTTCTTC
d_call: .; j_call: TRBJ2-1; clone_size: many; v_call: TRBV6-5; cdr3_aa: CASRRNNEQFF; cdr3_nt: TGTGCCAGCAGGCGTAACAATGAGCAGTTCTTC
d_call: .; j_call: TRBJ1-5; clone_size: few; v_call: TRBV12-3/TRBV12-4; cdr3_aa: CASSLAGSGNQPQHF; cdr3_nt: TGTGCCAGCAGTTTAGCAGGGTCGGGCAATCAGCCCCAGCATTTT
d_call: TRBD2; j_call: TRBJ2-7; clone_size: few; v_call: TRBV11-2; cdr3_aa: CASSLAWSSGTREQYF; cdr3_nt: TGTGCCAGCAGCTTAGCATGGTCTAGCGGGACCCGCGAGCAGTACTTC
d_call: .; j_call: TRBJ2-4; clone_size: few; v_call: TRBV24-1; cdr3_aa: CATSGGPENIQYF; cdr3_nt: TGTGCCACCAGTGGGGGGCCAGAGAACATTCAGTACTTC
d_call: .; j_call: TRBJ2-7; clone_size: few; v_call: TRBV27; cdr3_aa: CASSWGSAYEQYF; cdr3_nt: TGTGCCAGCAGTTGGGGAAGCGCCTACGAGCAGTACTTC
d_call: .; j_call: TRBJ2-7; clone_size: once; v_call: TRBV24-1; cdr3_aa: CATPRPGKGGNGREMEYEQYF; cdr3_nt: TGTGCCACCCCCCGTCCAGGGAAAGGGGGGAATGGGCGGGAGATGGAATACGAGCAGTACTTC
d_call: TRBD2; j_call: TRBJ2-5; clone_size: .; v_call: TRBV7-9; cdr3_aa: CASSSSWTSGAGETQYF; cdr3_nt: TGTGCCAGCAGCTCCTCGTGGACTAGCGGGGCGGGGGAGACCCAGTACTTC
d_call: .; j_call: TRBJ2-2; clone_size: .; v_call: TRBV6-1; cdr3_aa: CASSDRINTGELFF; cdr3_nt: TGTGCCAGCAGTGATAGAATAAACACCGGGGAGCTGTTTTTT
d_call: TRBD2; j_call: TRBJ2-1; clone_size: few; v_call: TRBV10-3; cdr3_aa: CAITKGLAGGEQFF; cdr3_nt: TGTGCCATCACGAAGGGACTAGCGGGAGGTGAGCAGTTCTTC
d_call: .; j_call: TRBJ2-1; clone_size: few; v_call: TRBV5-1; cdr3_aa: CASSEKPTSVRNEQFF; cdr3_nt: TGCGCCAGCAGCGAAAAACCTACGTCGGTGAGGAATGAGCAGTTCTTC
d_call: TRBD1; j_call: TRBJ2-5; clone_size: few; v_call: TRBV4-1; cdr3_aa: CASSTQTGWQTQYF; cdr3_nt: TGCGCCAGCAGCACCCAGACAGGGTGGCAGACCCAGTACTTC
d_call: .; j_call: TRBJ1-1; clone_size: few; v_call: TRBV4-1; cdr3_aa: CASSQGAGFEAFF; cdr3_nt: TGCGCCAGCAGCCAAGGGGCAGGGTTTGAAGCTTTCTTT
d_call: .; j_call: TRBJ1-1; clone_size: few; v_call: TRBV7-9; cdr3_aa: CASSLGLTTEAFF; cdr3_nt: TGTGCCAGCAGCTTAGGATTGACTACTGAAGCTTTCTTT
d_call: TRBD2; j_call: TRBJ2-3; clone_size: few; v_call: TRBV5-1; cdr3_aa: CASSQDRTSGSPDTQYF; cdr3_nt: TGCGCCAGCAGCCAAGACCGGACTAGCGGGAGCCCAGATACGCAGTATTTT
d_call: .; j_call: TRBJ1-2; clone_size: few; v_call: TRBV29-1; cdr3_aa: CSVEPRGRSPRNYGYTF; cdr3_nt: TGCAGCGTTGAACCCCGGGGGCGAAGTCCCCGCAACTATGGCTACACCTTC
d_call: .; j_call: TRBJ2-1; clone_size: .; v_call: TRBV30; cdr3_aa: CAWSVGEDEQFF; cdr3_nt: TGTGCCTGGAGTGTAGGAGAAGATGAGCAGTTCTTC
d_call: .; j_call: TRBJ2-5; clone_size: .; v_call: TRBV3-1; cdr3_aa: CASRTSGNQETQYF; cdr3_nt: TGTGCCAGCAGGACTAGTGGGAACCAAGAGACCCAGTACTTC
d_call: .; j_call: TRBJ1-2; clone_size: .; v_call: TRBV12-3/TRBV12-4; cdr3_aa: CASSFGREIGGYTF; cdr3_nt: TGTGCCAGCAGTTTTGGGCGGGAGATCGGTGGCTACACCTTC
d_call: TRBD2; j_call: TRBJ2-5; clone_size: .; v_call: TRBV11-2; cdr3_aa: CASSSLWWASGRVQETQYF; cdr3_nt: TGTGCCAGCAGCTCCTTGTGGTGGGCTAGCGGGAGGGTTCAAGAGACCCAGTACTTC
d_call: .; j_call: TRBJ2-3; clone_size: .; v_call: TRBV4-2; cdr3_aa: CASSQGTKADLTDTQYF; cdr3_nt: TGTGCCAGCAGCCAAGGGACTAAGGCGGATCTCACAGATACGCAGTATTTT
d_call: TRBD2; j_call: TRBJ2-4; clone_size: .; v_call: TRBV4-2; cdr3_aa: CASSQWDGLADPKNIQYF; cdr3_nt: TGTGCCAGCAGCCAATGGGACGGACTAGCGGACCCCAAAAACATTCAGTACTTC
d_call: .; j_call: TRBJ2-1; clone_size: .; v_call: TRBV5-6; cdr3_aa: CASSFGGTYNEQFF; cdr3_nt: TGTGCCAGCAGCTTTGGCGGGACGTACAATGAGCAGTTCTTC
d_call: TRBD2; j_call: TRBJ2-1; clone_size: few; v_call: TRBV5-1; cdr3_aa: CASSLPGLVVYNEQFF; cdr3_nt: TGCGCCAGCAGCTTACCGGGACTAGTGGTCTACAATGAGCAGTTCTTC
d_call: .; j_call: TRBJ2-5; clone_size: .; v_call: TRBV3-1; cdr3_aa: CASSQVVGGTQYF; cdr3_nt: TGTGCCAGCAGCCAGGTAGTGGGGGGGACCCAGTACTTC
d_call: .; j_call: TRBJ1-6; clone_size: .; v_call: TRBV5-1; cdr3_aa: CASSLGRPINSPLHF; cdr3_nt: TGCGCCAGCAGCTTGGGCAGGCCTATTAATTCACCCCTCCACTTT
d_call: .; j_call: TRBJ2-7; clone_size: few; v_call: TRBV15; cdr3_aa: CATSRNRDYEQYF; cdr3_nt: TGTGCCACCAGCAGAAACAGGGATTACGAGCAGTACTTC
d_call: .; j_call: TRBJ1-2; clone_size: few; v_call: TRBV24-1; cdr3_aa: CATGTDSYGYTF; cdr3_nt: TGTGCCACCGGGACGGACTCCTATGGCTACACCTTC
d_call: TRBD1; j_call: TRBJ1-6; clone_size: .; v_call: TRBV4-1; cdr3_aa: CASSQDAGQTYNSPLHF; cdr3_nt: TGCGCCAGCAGCCAAGATGCGGGACAGACCTATAATTCACCCCTCCACTTT
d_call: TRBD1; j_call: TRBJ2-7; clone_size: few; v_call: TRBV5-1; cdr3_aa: CASSLAGTGASEQYF; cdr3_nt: TGCGCCAGCAGCTTGGCCGGGACAGGGGCCTCCGAGCAGTACTTC
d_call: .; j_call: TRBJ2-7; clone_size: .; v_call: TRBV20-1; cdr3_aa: CSATPIATEQYF; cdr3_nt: TGCAGTGCTACCCCCATTGCCACCGAGCAGTACTTC
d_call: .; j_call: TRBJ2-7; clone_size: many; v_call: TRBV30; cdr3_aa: CAWSVLVTDPSLYF; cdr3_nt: TGTGCCTGGAGTGTATTAGTTACTGACCCCTCTCTCTACTTC
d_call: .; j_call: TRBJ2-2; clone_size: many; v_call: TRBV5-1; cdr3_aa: CASSSQRTVGELFF; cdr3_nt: TGCGCCAGCAGTAGCCAAAGGACGGTTGGGGAGCTGTTTTTT
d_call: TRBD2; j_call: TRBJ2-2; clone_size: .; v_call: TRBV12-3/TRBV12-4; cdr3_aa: CASDDSAGDGELFF; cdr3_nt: TGTGCCAGTGACGACAGTGCGGGAGACGGGGAGCTGTTTTTT
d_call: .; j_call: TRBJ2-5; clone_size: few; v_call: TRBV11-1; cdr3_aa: CASSLQPQNYGTSGETQYF; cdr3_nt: TGTGCCAGCAGCTTACAACCCCAAAACTACGGGACATCCGGAGAGACCCAGTACTTC
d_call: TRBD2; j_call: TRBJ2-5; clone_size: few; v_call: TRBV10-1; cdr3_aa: CASSEGGLAYQETQYF; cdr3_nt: TGCGCCAGCAGCGAGGGGGGACTAGCGTACCAAGAGACCCAGTACTTC
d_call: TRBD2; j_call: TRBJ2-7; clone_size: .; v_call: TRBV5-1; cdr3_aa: CASRSGRETYEQYF; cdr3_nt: TGCGCCAGCAGGAGCGGGAGGGAAACCTACGAGCAGTACTTC
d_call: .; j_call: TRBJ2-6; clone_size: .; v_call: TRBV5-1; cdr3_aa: CASSLKGFGSGANVLTF; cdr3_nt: TGCGCCAGCAGCTTAAAGGGGTTTGGCTCTGGGGCCAACGTCCTGACTTTC
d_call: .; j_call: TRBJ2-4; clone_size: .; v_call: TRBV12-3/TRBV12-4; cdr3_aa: CASSAAGPENIQYF; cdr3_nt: TGTGCCAGCAGTGCCGCAGGTCCCGAAAACATTCAGTACTTC
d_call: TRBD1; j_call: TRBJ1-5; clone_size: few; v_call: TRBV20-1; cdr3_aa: CSARQGFGNQPQHF; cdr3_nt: TGCAGTGCTCGACAGGGGTTTGGTAATCAGCCCCAGCATTTT
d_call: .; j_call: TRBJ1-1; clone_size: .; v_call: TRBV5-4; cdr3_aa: CASSRGRYTEAFF; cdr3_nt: TGTGCCAGCAGCAGGGGACGGTACACTGAAGCTTTCTTT
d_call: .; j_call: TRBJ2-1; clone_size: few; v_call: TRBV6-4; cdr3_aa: CASSDEPSSYNEQFF; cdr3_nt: TGTGCCAGCAGTGACGAGCCCAGCTCCTACAATGAGCAGTTCTTC
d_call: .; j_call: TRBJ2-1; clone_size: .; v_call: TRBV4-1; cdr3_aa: CASSQDPNYNEQFF; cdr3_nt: TGCGCCAGCAGCCAAGATCCTAATTACAATGAGCAGTTCTTC
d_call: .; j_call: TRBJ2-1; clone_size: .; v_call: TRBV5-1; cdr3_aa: CASIQGDSSYNEQFF; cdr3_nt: TGCGCCAGCATACAGGGTGATAGCTCCTACAATGAGCAGTTCTTC
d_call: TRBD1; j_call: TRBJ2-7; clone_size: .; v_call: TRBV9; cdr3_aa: CASSVWDREDEQYF; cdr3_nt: TGTGCCAGCAGCGTTTGGGACAGGGAGGACGAGCAGTACTTC
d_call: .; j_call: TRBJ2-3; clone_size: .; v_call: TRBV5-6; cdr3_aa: CASSLGRDLLTDTQYF; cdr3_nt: TGTGCCAGCAGCTTGGGACGGGACCTTCTCACAGATACGCAGTATTTT
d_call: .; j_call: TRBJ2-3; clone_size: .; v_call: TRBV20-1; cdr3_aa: CSARGRDRVVGGRDTQYF; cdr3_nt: TGCAGTGCTAGAGGCCGGGACAGAGTGGTAGGGGGGAGAGATACGCAGTATTTT
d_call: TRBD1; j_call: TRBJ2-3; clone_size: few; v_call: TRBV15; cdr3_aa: CATSRDLSRGQGTDTQYF; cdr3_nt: TGTGCCACCAGCAGAGATTTATCCCGAGGACAGGGCACAGATACGCAGTATTTT
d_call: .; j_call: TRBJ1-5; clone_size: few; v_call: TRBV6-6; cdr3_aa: CASSYSGQPQHF; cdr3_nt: TGTGCCAGCAGTTACTCGGGACAGCCCCAGCATTTT
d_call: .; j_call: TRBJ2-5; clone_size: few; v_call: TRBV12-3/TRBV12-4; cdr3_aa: CASSLGQERVGETQYF; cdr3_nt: TGTGCCAGCAGCCTCGGACAGGAGCGGGTCGGAGAGACCCAGTACTTC
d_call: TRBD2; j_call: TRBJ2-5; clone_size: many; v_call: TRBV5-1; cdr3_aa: CASNRGGAGVETQYF; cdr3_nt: TGCGCCAGCAACCGAGGAGGGGCGGGAGTTGAGACCCAGTACTTC
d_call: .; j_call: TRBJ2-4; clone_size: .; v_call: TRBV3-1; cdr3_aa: CASSQYVGHIQYF; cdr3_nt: TGTGCCAGCAGCCAATACGTGGGACACATTCAGTACTTC
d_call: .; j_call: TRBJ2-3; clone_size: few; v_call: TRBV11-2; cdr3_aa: CASSLARRGTDTQYF; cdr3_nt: TGTGCCAGCAGCCTAGCCCGAAGAGGCACAGATACGCAGTATTTT